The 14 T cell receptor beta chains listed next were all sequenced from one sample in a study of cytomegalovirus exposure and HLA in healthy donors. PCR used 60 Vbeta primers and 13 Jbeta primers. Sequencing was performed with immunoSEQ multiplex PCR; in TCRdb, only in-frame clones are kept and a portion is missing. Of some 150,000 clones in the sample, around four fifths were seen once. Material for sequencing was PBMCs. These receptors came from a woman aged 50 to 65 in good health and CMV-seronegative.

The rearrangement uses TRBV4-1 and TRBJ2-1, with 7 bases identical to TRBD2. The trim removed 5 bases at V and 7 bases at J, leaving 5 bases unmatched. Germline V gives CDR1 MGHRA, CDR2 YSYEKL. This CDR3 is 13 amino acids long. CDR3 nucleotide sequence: TGCGCCAGCAGCACCGCGGGAGCAAATGAGCAGTTCTTC. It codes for CASSTAGANEQFF.

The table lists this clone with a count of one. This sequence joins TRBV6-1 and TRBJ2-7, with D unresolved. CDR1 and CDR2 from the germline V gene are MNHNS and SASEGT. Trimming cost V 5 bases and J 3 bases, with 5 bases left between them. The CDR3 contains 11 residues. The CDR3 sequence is CASSLNYEQYF. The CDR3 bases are TGTGCCAGCAGTCTAAACTACGAGCAGTACTTC.

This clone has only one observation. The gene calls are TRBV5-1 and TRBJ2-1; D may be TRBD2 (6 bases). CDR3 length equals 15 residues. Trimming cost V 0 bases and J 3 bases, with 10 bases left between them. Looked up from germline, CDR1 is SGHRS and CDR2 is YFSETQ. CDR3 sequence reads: CASSLEGGLYNEQFF. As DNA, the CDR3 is TGCGCCAGCAGCTTGGAGGGAGGTCTCTACAATGAGCAGTTCTTC.

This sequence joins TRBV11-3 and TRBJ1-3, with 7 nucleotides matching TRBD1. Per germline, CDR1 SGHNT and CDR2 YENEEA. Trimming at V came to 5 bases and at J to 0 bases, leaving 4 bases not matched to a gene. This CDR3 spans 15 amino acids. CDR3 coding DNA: TGTGCCAGCAGCCGGGACAGCCTCTCTGGAAACACCATATATTTT. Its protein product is CASSRDSLSGNTIYF.

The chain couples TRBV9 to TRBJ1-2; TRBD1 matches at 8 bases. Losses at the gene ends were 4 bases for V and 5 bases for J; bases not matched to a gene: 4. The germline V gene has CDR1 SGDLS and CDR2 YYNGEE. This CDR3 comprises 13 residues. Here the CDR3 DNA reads TGTGCCAGCAGCCTAGGGACAGGTTATGGCTACACCTTC. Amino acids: CASSLGTGYGYTF.

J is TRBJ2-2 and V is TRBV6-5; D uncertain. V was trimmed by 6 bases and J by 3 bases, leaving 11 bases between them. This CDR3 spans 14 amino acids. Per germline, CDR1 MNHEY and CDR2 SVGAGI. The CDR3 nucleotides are TGTGCCAGCAGCTCCATCAGGCACACCGGGGAGCTGTTTTTT. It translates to CASSSIRHTGELFF.

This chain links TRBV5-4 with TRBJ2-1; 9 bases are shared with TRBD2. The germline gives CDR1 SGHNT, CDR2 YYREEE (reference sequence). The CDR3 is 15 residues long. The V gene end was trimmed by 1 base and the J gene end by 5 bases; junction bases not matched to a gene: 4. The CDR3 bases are TGTGCCAGCAGCTTGCCGGGACTAGCAAACAATGAGCAGTTCTTC. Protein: CASSLPGLANNEQFF.

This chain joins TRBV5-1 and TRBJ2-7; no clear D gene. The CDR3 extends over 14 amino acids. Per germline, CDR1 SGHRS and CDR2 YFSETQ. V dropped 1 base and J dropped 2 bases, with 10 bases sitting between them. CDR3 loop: CASSLFIATYEQYF. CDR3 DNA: TGCGCCAGCAGCTTGTTTATTGCGACCTACGAGCAGTACTTC.

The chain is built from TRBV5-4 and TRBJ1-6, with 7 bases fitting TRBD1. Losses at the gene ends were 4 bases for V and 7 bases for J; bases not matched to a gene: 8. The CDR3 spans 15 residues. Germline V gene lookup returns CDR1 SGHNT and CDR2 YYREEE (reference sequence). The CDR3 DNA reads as TGTGCCAGCAGCCCGGAGACAGGGTTAAATTCACCCCTCCACTTT. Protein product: CASSPETGLNSPLHF.

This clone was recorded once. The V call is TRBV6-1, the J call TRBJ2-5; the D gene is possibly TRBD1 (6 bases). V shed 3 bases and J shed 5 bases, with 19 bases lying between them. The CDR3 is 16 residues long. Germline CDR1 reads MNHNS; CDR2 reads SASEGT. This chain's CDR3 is CASSEFGRQGLETQYF. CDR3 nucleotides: TGTGCCAGCAGTGAGTTCGGGCGGCAGGGGCTTGAGACCCAGTACTTC.

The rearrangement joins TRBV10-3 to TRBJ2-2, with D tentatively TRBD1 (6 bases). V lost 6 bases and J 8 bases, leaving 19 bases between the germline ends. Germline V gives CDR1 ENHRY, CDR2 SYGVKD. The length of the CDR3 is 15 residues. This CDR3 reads CAIRTLLGAGGELFF. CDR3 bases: TGTGCCATCAGGACATTGTTGGGGGCCGGAGGGGAGCTGTTTTTT.

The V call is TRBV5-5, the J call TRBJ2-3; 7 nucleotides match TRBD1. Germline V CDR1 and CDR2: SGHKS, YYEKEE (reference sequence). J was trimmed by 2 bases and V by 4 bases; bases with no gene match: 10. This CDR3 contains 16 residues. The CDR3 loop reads CASSDFDRDNTDTQYF. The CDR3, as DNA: TGTGCCAGCAGCGACTTTGACAGGGACAACACAGATACGCAGTATTTT.

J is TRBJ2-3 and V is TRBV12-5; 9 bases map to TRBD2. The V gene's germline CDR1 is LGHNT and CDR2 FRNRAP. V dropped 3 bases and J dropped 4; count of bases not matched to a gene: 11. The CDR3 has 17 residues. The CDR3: CASGLYKSGGQADTQYF. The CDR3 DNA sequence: TGTGCTAGTGGTTTATACAAGAGCGGGGGGCAAGCAGATACGCAGTATTTT. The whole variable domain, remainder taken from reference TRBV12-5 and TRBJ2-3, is DARVTQTPRHKVTEMGQEVTMRCQPILGHNTVFWYRQTMMQGLELLAYFRNRAPLDDSGMPKDRFSAEMPDATLATLKIQPSEPRDSAVYFCASGLYKSGGQADTQYFGPGTRLTVL.

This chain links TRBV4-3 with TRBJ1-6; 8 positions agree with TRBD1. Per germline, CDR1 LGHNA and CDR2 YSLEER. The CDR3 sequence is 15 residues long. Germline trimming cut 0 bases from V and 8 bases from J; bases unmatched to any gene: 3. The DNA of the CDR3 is TGCGCCAGCAGCCAAGATCAGGGGGCGTATTCACCCCTCCACTTT. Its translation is CASSQDQGAYSPLHF.